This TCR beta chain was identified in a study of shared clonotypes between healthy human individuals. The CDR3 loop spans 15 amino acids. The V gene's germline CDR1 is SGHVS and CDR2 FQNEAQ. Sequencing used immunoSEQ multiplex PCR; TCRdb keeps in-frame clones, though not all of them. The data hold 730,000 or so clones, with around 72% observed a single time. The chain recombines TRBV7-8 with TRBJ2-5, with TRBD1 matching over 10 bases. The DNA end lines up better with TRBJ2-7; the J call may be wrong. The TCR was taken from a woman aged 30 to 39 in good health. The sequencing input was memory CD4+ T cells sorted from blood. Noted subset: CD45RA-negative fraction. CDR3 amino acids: CASSPNRDRGYEQYF. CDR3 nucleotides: TGTGCCAGCAGCCCAAACCGGGACAGGGGCTACGAGCAGTACTTC.